The rows below give T cell receptor beta chains drawn from one sample of a study of shared clonotypes between healthy human individuals. The protocol was immunoSEQ multiplex PCR, while the TCRdb copy is restricted to in-frame clones and leaves out a portion. Of millions of clones listed, approximately 94% are singletons. The specimen was naive CD4+ T cells sorted from blood. All receptors derive from a man aged 18 to 30 in good health. Both conserved end residues are part of each CDR3. Fields, in order: J gene, CDR3 length, V gene, D gene, CDR3 DNA, CDR3 protein. The D gene is left open where the match is weak.

j_call: TRBJ1-6; cdr3_length: 16; v_call: TRBV19; d_call: TRBD1; cdr3_nt: TGTGCCAGTAGTATCGCCGCGACAGGGATAAATTCACCCCTCCACTTT; cdr3_aa: CASSIAATGINSPLHF
j_call: TRBJ2-5; cdr3_length: 16; v_call: TRBV5-6; d_call: TRBD2; cdr3_nt: TGTGCCAGCAGTTCGGGACTAGCGGGAGTGCAAGAGACCCAGTACTTC; cdr3_aa: CASSSGLAGVQETQYF
j_call: TRBJ1-1; cdr3_length: 14; v_call: TRBV10-3; d_call: NA; cdr3_nt: TGTGCCATCACTAAGGACACTGAGAACACTGAAGCTTTCTTT; cdr3_aa: CAITKDTENTEAFF
j_call: TRBJ1-2; cdr3_length: 16; v_call: TRBV18; d_call: NA; cdr3_nt: TGTGCCAGCCAGGACGTAAAAGGGGACAAACCCTATGGCTACACCTTC; cdr3_aa: CASQDVKGDKPYGYTF
j_call: TRBJ2-1; cdr3_length: 15; v_call: TRBV6-1; d_call: TRBD2; cdr3_nt: TGTGCCGGAGCTCTCAGGACTAGCGGGAGGGGTGAGCAGTTCTTC; cdr3_aa: CAGALRTSGRGEQFF
j_call: TRBJ2-1; cdr3_length: 16; v_call: TRBV6-6; d_call: NA; cdr3_nt: TGTGCCAGCAGGGGGTTTGCGTTGGGCTCCTACAATGAGCAGTTCTTC; cdr3_aa: CASRGFALGSYNEQFF
j_call: TRBJ1-2; cdr3_length: 13; v_call: TRBV11-2; d_call: NA; cdr3_nt: TGTGCCAGCAGCTTAGAACAGGTCTATGGCTACACCTTC; cdr3_aa: CASSLEQVYGYTF
j_call: TRBJ2-3; cdr3_length: 14; v_call: TRBV5-1; d_call: NA; cdr3_nt: TGCGCCAGCAGCCAAACAGGGACGGCAGATACGCAGTATTTT; cdr3_aa: CASSQTGTADTQYF
j_call: TRBJ2-7; cdr3_length: 14; v_call: TRBV18; d_call: TRBD1; cdr3_nt: TGTGCCAGCTCACGGGACAGCCAAGTTTCCGAGCAGTACTTC; cdr3_aa: CASSRDSQVSEQYF
j_call: TRBJ2-3; cdr3_length: 16; v_call: TRBV18; d_call: TRBD2; cdr3_nt: TGTGCCAGCTCACCTCCGGGACTACCGCCCCTAGATACGCAGTATTTT; cdr3_aa: CASSPPGLPPLDTQYF
j_call: TRBJ1-2; cdr3_length: 12; v_call: TRBV28; d_call: NA; cdr3_nt: TGTGCCAGCAGCCCAGCAACCTATGGCTACACCTTC; cdr3_aa: CASSPATYGYTF
j_call: TRBJ1-4; cdr3_length: 13; v_call: TRBV2; d_call: NA; cdr3_nt: TGTGCCAGCTGCGGGGCACCGCCCGGAAAACTGTTTTTT; cdr3_aa: CASCGAPPGKLFF
j_call: TRBJ2-2; cdr3_length: 16; v_call: TRBV7-7; d_call: TRBD1; cdr3_nt: TGTGCTAGCACCCTACAGGGGGCCGGAGACACCGGGGAGCTGTTTTTT; cdr3_aa: CASTLQGAGDTGELFF
j_call: TRBJ2-1; cdr3_length: 17; v_call: TRBV28; d_call: NA; cdr3_nt: TGTGCCAGCAGTTTGGGTGGACGGGGGCAGAACTACAATGAGCAGTTCTTC; cdr3_aa: CASSLGGRGQNYNEQFF
j_call: TRBJ2-2; cdr3_length: 15; v_call: TRBV2; d_call: TRBD2; cdr3_nt: TGTGCCAGCATTAAGGCGGGAGCGAACACCGGGGAGCTGTTTTTT; cdr3_aa: CASIKAGANTGELFF
j_call: TRBJ2-1; cdr3_length: 15; v_call: TRBV18; d_call: NA; cdr3_nt: TGTGCCAGCTCATTAGACAGCGGCGGGAACAATGAGCAGTTCTTC; cdr3_aa: CASSLDSGGNNEQFF